A single sample gave rise to the 19 T cell receptor beta chains below, sequenced in a study of memory CD4+ T cells and cytomegalovirus serostatus. Sequenced by immunoSEQ multiplex PCR; TCRdb stores in-frame clones only, minus some. The sample lists approximately 51,000 clones, about 70% occurring once. The sort gate was single viable CD3+CD4+CD8-CD45RO+ cells for memory CD4+ T cells. Specimen: memory CD4+ T cells from blood. These receptors came from an adult in good health and CMV-seropositive.

This sequence joins TRBV18 and TRBJ1-2; D is undetermined. Germline V CDR1 and CDR2: KGHSH, LQKENI. The CDR3 is 15 amino acids. The V and J ends lost 2 bases and 8 bases respectively, with 18 bases between them. The CDR3 DNA is TGTGCCAGCTCACCATCGGGCAAGGAAGGTAACGGCTACACCTTC. Translating gives CASSPSGKEGNGYTF.

This clone was observed once. The junction differs from germline at one of its ends, possibly a read error. V and J are TRBV7-7 and TRBJ2-2, with D possibly being TRBD1 (6 bases). The CDR3 totals 14 residues. The V gene's germline CDR1 is SSHAT and CDR2 FNYEAQ (reference sequence). CDR3 sequence (DNA): TGTGCTAGCAGCTTAGGACAGTACACCGGGGAGCTGTTTTTT. Protein product: CASSLGQYTGELFF.

The genes are TRBV7-2 and TRBJ2-7, with D hard to call. The CDR3 extends over 15 amino acids. CDR1 is SGHTA and CDR2 is FQGNSA in the germline V gene. Deletions cut 1 base from V and 3 bases from J, with 13 bases between. Here the CDR3 reads CASSLGAGVNYEQYF. CDR3 nucleotides: TGTGCCAGCAGCTTAGGGGCAGGAGTAAACTACGAGCAGTACTTC. Looking up the rest from reference TRBV7-2 and TRBJ2-7 gives the full variable domain: GAGVSQSPSNKVTEKGKDVELRCDPISGHTALYWYRQSLGQGLEFLIYFQGNSAPDKSGLPSDRFSAERTGGSVSTLTIQRTQQEDSAVYLCASSLGAGVNYEQYFGPGTRLTVT.

The rearrangement uses TRBV7-3 and TRBJ1-1; no reliable D call. Trimming shortened V by 5 bases and J by 0 bases, and 7 bases separated the two germline ends. Germline CDR1 and CDR2: SGHTA and FQGTGA. This CDR3 has 13 residues. CDR3 bases: TGTGCCAGCAGCCCATCAGTGAACACTGAAGCTTTCTTT. As protein: CASSPSVNTEAFF.

This chain links TRBV10-2 with TRBJ1-2, with 8 bases lining up with TRBD1. The V gene's germline CDR1 is WSHSY and CDR2 SAAADI. V was clipped by 8 bases and J by 1 base; unmatched bases: 9. This CDR3 is 15 amino acids long. CDR3 sequence (DNA): TGCGCCAGCTCCTTCCAGGGGGCCCATAACTATGGCTACACCTTC. Amino acids: CASSFQGAHNYGYTF.

This chain uses TRBV9 with TRBJ2-2; TRBD2 matches 8 bases. The germline gives CDR1 SGDLS, CDR2 YYNGEE. V lost 3 bases and J lost 5; bases outside the gene matches: 6. This CDR3 is 15 amino acids long. CDR3 region: CASSDSGARTGELFF. As DNA, the CDR3 is TGTGCCAGCAGCGATAGCGGGGCCCGAACCGGGGAGCTGTTTTTT.

The chain uses TRBV19 and TRBJ1-1; no reliable D call. The germline V gene has CDR1 LNHDA and CDR2 SQIVND (reference sequence). The CDR3 length is 14 residues. Trimming stripped 5 bases from V and 1 base from J, with 11 bases between. Written as DNA, the CDR3 is TGTGCCAGTAGTCTTCAGGCGGGGAACACTGAAGCTTTCTTT. This sequence encodes CASSLQAGNTEAFF.

The chain carries TRBV29-1 and TRBJ1-2; 9 bases are shared with TRBD1. Trimming took 4 bases from V and 0 from J; bases not matched to a gene: 3. The CDR3 length is 14 residues. Germline V CDR1 and CDR2: SQVTM, ANQGSEA. This chain's CDR3 is CSVGGQGTNYGYTF. DNA for the CDR3: TGCAGCGTTGGTGGACAGGGGACTAACTATGGCTACACCTTC.

The genes are TRBV29-1 and TRBJ1-1, with TRBD1 matching over 9 bases. The length of the CDR3 is 13 residues. Germline V lookup: CDR1 SQVTM, CDR2 ANQGSEA. After removal of 7 bases from V and 7 bases from J, the junction contained 10 bases not matched to a gene. CDR3 protein: CSAIRTGEGEAFF. The CDR3 DNA reads TGCAGCGCTATAAGGACAGGGGAGGGTGAAGCTTTCTTT.

The table lists this clone with a count of one. The rearrangement joins TRBV5-1 to TRBJ1-6; no clear D. Germline lookup yields CDR1 SGHRS and CDR2 YFSETQ. The V end was cut by 7 bases, the J end by 0 bases, with 11 bases between. The CDR3 is 15 amino acids. CDR3 bases: TGCGCCAGCGGAACGGGTAGCTCCTATAATTCACCCCTCCACTTT. The encoded protein is CASGTGSSYNSPLHF.

The V and J genes are TRBV2 and TRBJ2-7; 10 nucleotides line up with TRBD2. The CDR3 spans 16 residues. Germline CDR1 reads SNHLY; CDR2 reads FYNNEI. With 5 bases clipped from V and 3 bases from J, the junction kept 10 bases outside the gene matches. CDR3 bases: TGTGCCAGCAGTCTTAGACTAGCGGGCTCCTTCTACGAGCAGTACTTC. Residues: CASSLRLAGSFYEQYF.

This clone was seen only once. This chain's CDR3 is CASSGQGSPTNEKLFF. CDR3 sequence (DNA): TGTGCCAGCAGCGGACAGGGGTCACCAACTAATGAAAAACTGTTTTTT. The rearrangement uses TRBV2 and TRBJ1-4; 9 bases align to TRBD1. Per germline, CDR1 SNHLY and CDR2 FYNNEI. The CDR3 contains 16 residues. J was trimmed by 0 bases and V by 6 bases; bases with no gene match: 5.

This chain connects TRBV7-3 to TRBJ2-1; 7 bases line up with TRBD1. Looked up from germline, CDR1 is SGHTA and CDR2 is FQGTGA. This CDR3 is built from 14 residues. V gave up 2 bases and J gave up 2 bases; unmatched junction bases: 0. The CDR3 loop reads CASSLGQAYNEQFF. CDR3 coding DNA: TGTGCCAGCAGCTTAGGACAGGCCTACAATGAGCAGTTCTTC.

V is TRBV6-1 and J is TRBJ2-7; 7 bases are shared with TRBD2. The CDR3 loop spans 18 amino acids. Germline CDR1 and CDR2: MNHNS and SASEGT. Trimming cost V 4 bases and J 5 bases; bases outside gene matches: 20. CDR3 nucleotides: TGTGCCAGCAGTGCATACTCCTTCTACCAGCGGGGAGGAGACGAGCAGTACTTC. Translated, it gives CASSAYSFYQRGGDEQYF.

The rearrangement links TRBV7-9 to TRBJ1-1; D is unresolved. Trimming removed 2 bases from V and 3 bases from J, with 13 bases in between. This CDR3 is built from 15 residues. In germline, CDR1 is SEHNR, CDR2 FQNEAQ (reference sequence). The CDR3 here is CASSLFGGEDTEAFF. The CDR3 coding sequence is TGTGCCAGCAGCTTATTCGGTGGCGAGGACACTGAAGCTTTCTTT.

The chain is built from TRBV5-6 and TRBJ1-1; the D is unclear. Trimming took off 2 bases at V and 4 bases at J, with 18 bases between the two ends. This CDR3 spans 16 amino acids. The germline V gene encodes CDR1 SGHDT and CDR2 YYEEEE. The CDR3 loop is CASSLRQNAGSTEAFF. In DNA, the CDR3 is TGTGCCAGCAGCTTACGGCAAAACGCCGGGAGCACTGAAGCTTTCTTT.

In DNA form, the CDR3 reads TGTGCCAGCAGCTTCTATTTCGGTGAAGCTTTCTTT. This codes for CASSFYFGEAFF. The chain uses TRBV7-9 and TRBJ1-1; D is unresolved. V was clipped by 3 bases and J by 7 bases, with 9 bases between them. This CDR3 is 12 amino acids long. The germline V gene encodes CDR1 SEHNR and CDR2 FQNEAQ (reference sequence).

This clone has a single count. The rearrangement links TRBV28 to TRBJ2-1; D call uncertain. V was shortened by 6 bases and J by 8 bases, with 11 bases between the two germline ends. This CDR3 is built from 12 residues. The V gene's germline CDR1 is MDHEN and CDR2 SYDVKM. The CDR3 DNA is TGTGCCAGCAGGCCATTGTACGATGAGCAGTTCTTC. It yields the protein CASRPLYDEQFF. Supplemented by reference TRBV28 and TRBJ2-1, the full variable domain reads DVKVTQSSRYLVKRTGEKVFLECVQDMDHENMFWYRQDPGLGLRLIYFSYDVKMKEKGDIPEGYSVSREKKERFSLILESASTNQTSMYLCASRPLYDEQFFGPGTRLTVL.

This chain connects TRBV13 to TRBJ1-1; 8 bases match TRBD1. The CDR3 runs 15 residues. The ends lost 5 bases at V and 4 bases at J; junction bases unmatched: 9. Germline lookup yields CDR1 PRHDT and CDR2 FYEKMQ (reference sequence). In nucleotides, the CDR3 is TGTGCCAGCAGCGGTACAGGGGGAGATGGCACTGAAGCTTTCTTT. Encoded protein: CASSGTGGDGTEAFF.